The present T cell receptor (beta chain) was sequenced within a study of cytomegalovirus exposure and HLA in healthy donors (dated by TCRdb to 2016 to 2017). In the study overall: According to an earlier analysis of 450 to 650 of the donors, 150 million to 200 million T cells yielded 100 million or so unique TCR beta sequences and around 300 Gb of sequence data. To study patterns of TCR occurrence, a later analysis re-analyzed previously published TCR beta repertoires from more than 550 donors and added high-resolution HLA genotyping. Approximately 300 gigabases of sequencing data and approximately 92 million unique TCR sequences made up an early release that covered roughly 670 HLA-typed donors. Using immunosequencing, the study profiled T cell repertoires from fewer than 850 subjects and related those repertoires to cytomegalovirus serostatus. In an earlier analysis of more than 550 of the donors, high-throughput TCR beta sequencing was used to judge whether each TCR beta V gene segment behaved as functional or pseudogenic. The study aimed to test whether cataloging public T cell receptors could reveal signatures of past pathogen exposure. About five DR-DQ haplotypes were treated as single units for association and clustering because of strong linkage in the cohort. High-throughput TCR immunosequencing, statistical association of individual TCRs with disease status, and machine learning were combined to predict cytomegalovirus infection status. A later genetic analysis used genome-wide SNP genotypes for about three fifths of the 666 donors, treating that subset as a discovery cohort. Of the 300 to 450 genotyped donors, over 65% fell in the genetic ancestry cluster associated with self-reported Caucasian donors. Among almost 400 genotyped donors of the cohort, an average of around 240,000 unique TCR beta nucleotide sequences were sequenced per donor, about a sixth of them non-productive. Class I and class II HLA loci were covered by the typing at four-digit resolution. The number of donors typed differed by locus, with about 629-630 for A, B, C, DRB1 and DQB1, 522 for DQA1, over 600 for DPA1, and over 400 for DPB1. All discovery cohort repertoires had been generated on a single sequencing platform. A separate validation cohort of about 110 different subjects was used in addition to the roughly 620-subject first cohort. Donor age, sex, ethnicity and CMV serostatus were collected together with the repertoire data. In the later analysis, no new phenotypic data were used to find candidate immune exposures; instead, reliance was placed on TCR beta sequences and their occurrence across donors.

V gives up 0 bases and J gives up 5 bases, and the segment between their germline ends measures 17 bases. CDR1 SGDLS and CDR2 YYNGEE are derived from the germline V gene. The CDR3, from cysteine to phenylalanine, totals 16 residues. Only the CDR3 part of the read is kept: 48 bases, read in frame from the first base. A word on this clone: The target of this receptor is not known. Per-base quality was not reported, and no clone a single base away is much larger than it.

In total, approximately 700 healthy bone marrow donors made up the cohort. Cohort members were all nominally healthy when sampled, although unrecorded immune exposures were likely present. The donor was CMV seronegative and was included in the group of around 320 seronegative cohort members. A peripheral blood sample was collected from each donor, and TCR beta sequencing was performed on peripheral blood mononuclear cells. Genomic DNA was extracted from the blood cell samples with the Qiagen DNeasy Blood Extraction Kit. The library relied on the immunoSEQ multiplex PCR assay. A mixture of 60 forward primers for TCR Vbeta segments and 13 reverse primers for TCR Jbeta segments was used in the multiplex PCR. A multiplex PCR assay on genomic DNA amplified the CDR3 region of rearranged TCR beta genes. The amplified TCR beta libraries were sequenced on the Illumina HiSeq System as 87-base-pair reads. As for how the authors treated the data: A later analysis counted approximately 74 million unique TCR beta chains across the 550 to 750 repertoires, and around 9.9 million of these chains were shared by at least two donors. A nearest-neighbor algorithm error-corrected the raw reads and collapsed the reads into unique sequences, merging closely related sequences to remove PCR and sequencing errors. To assign V, D and J gene segments, CDR3 sequences were aligned to IMGT reference sequences. For a sequence to be retained, at least a six-nucleotide match to both a V gene segment and a J gene segment was required. Rearrangements were classified as productive when the CDR3 lacked stop codons and remained in frame with V and J, and all other rearrangements were classified as non-productive. CDR3 was defined by IMGT convention, running from the second conserved V-encoded cysteine to the conserved J-encoded phenylalanine. Sequences without an unambiguous match to a single V gene segment were excluded from the earlier analysis of about 640 of the donors. An earlier analysis of 550 to 650 of the donors classified V segments as functional when productive rearrangements were above 56.7% and as segregating when the standard deviation between donors was above 5%. To diagnose cytomegalovirus status from the catalog of TCR beta chain sequences, a statistical classification framework was built. In a later analysis, V and J genes were assigned by comparing TCR nucleotide sequences against IMGT/GENE-DB human TR gene sequences. In a later analysis, CDR3 sequences and most-parsimonious VDJ recombination scenarios were assigned using the TCRdist pipeline. In a later analysis, every TCR beta chain was defined by the combination of its CDR3 amino acid sequence and its V-gene family, and reads without a unique V-gene family were dropped. A later analysis removed 550 to 650 highly shared, low-generation-probability nucleotide sequences to deal with suspected cross-contamination and a sequencing artifact. In a later analysis, a clonal expansion index was calculated for each public chain from normalized within-repertoire ranks of inferred template counts. Generation probabilities in a later analysis came from a VDJ recombination model fitted to out-of-frame rearrangements, and those results were checked against IGoR. In a later analysis, TCR-TCR, TCR-HLA and TCR-CMV co-occurrence was scored with hypergeometric tests, and a repertoire-size bias correction was applied to TCR pairs. False discovery rates were estimated in a later analysis by permuting HLA or CMV assignments 20 times. A later analysis grouped co-occurring TCRs with DBSCAN, adding TCRdist sequence similarity when clustering within HLA-allele-positive subsets. Repertoires with fewer than 30,000 or more than 120,000 public chains were left out of co-occurrence clustering, as were roughly five repertoires with anomalous nucleotide sharing. The table comes from immuneACCESS by way of TCRdb, which keeps in-frame sequences with V and J called. Part of the clones is missing from these tables; in studies checked, under half for an unresolved V gene and the rest for unknown reasons. Clonal size and the V and J genes are those of that table, whereas D and trimming came from the DNA. The sample data list approximately 130,000 clones, and approximately 77% of these were observed just once. The leading ten clones occupy 1.8% of the sample.

Broader findings and caveats from the paper: In the study, some 160 TCR beta chains were listed as associated with cytomegalovirus. According to a later genetic analysis, donors in an Asian-associated ancestry cluster had fewer N-insertions in productive TCRs than the approximately 700-donor mean. An earlier analysis of approximately 540 of the donors showed that most TCR beta V segments appeared in productive rearrangements either about 87% or about 30% of the time, which broadly matched IMGT annotations. A cluster of highly shared sequence variants was judged likely to represent a technical artifact of the sequencing pipeline. A later analysis found that most CMV-associated TCR beta chains appeared HLA-restricted, with HLA associations seemingly driven largely by CMV exposure. Compared with equally common non-associated chains, HLA-associated TCR beta chains in a later analysis were more clonally expanded and had lower generation probabilities. Some IMGT-functional V segments, including TRBV6-2 and TRBV6-3, could not be distinguished by the 87-base-pair reads and were therefore excluded. Most TCR sequences were observed very rarely across donors, whereas some public TCRs were present in many individuals. The only immune exposure information available for the cohort was CMV serostatus. In vitro tests confirmed that a few of the cytomegalovirus-associated TCR beta chains recognize cytomegalovirus antigens. A later genetic analysis associated a missense DCLRE1C variant with V-gene and J-gene trimming of TCR beta chains, and an independent cohort replicated the association. According to the authors, the approach could potentially be generalized to other disease states and immunological phenotypes. A further reported finding was that TCR beta sequences accurately predicted the HLA-A and HLA-B alleles for most subjects in the first cohort. According to a later analysis, parvovirus B19, influenza, CMV and Epstein-Barr virus appeared linked to several top co-occurrence clusters. In this cohort, only TCR beta chains were sequenced, and detectable features were limited by the absence of alpha or paired-chain data. The earlier analysis of about 600 of the donors excluded around 17 rarely observed V segments, including chromosome 9 orphons, because counts were too low. Specific HLA alleles were associated with 16,951 TCR beta sequences at a false discovery rate of 0.05 in a later analysis. Correlated functional status among segregating V segments might be attributable to linkage disequilibrium, but an unknown experimental factor could not be ruled out. Presence/absence analyses assumed roughly uniform sequencing depth across donors, an assumption that may not hold. In a later analysis, TCR association rates were found to vary across HLA loci, with the most associated TCRs seen for DRB1 alleles and the fewest for HLA-C alleles. Because HLA typing was missing for some donors at each locus, association tests included only the typed subset. Cytomegalovirus status was reported to be diagnosed by the classifier with high specificity and sensitivity in both the original and validation cohorts. When HLA alleles, especially DR and DQ, strongly co-occurred, TCR associations were difficult to assign to individual alleles.

Material for sequencing was PBMCs. The rearranged segments are TRBV9 and TRBJ1-1; a weak D assignment points to TRBD1 (6 bases agree). The source of this sequence is a man aged 18-30 years in good health and CMV-seronegative. The CDR3 loop reads CASSVGPGGGGTEAFF. The bases are TGTGCCAGCAGCGTAGGTCCCGGGGGCGGGGGTACTGAAGCTTTCTTT.